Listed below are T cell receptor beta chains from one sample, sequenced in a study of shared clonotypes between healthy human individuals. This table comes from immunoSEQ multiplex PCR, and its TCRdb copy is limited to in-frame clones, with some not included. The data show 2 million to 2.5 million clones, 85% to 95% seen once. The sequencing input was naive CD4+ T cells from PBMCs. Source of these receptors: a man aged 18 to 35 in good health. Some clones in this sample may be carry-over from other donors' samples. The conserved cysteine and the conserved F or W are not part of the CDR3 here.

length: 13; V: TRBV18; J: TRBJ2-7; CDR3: ASSPPRGGPYEQY
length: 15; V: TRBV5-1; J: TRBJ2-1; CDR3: ASSTHVELAGDNEQF
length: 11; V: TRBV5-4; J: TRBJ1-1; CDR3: ASSGGRNTEAF
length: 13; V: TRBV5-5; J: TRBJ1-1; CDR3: ASSLAGQSHTEAF
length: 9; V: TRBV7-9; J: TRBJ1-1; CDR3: ASRGFTEAF
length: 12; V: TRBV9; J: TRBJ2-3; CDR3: ASSVVAGDGAQY
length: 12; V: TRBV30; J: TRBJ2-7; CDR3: AWSVGGVTYEQY
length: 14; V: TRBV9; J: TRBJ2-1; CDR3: ASSLTTSLIYNEQF
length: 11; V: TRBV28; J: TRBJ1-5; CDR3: ASSSGGLQPQH
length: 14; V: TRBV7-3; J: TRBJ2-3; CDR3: ASSFPGTSGTDTQY
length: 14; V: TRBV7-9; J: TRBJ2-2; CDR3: ASSPLRGAGTGELF
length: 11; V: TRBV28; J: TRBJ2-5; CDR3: ASSLRDTSSQY
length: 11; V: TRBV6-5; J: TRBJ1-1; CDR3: ASSLPGGAEAF
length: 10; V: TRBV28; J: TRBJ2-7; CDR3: ASSLGSYEQY
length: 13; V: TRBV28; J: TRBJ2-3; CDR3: ASSSPLRAADTQY
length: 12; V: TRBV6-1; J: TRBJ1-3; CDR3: ASRPFGSGNTIY
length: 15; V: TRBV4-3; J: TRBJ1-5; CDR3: ASSQELPQGLGQPQH
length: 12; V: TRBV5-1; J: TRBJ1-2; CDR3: ASRPGQGANGYT
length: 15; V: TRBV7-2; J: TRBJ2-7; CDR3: ASSRELPGQSSDEQY
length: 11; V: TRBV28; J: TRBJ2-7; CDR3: ASRRQGSYEQY
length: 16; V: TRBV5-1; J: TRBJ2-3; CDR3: ASSWKGTSGSWTDTQY
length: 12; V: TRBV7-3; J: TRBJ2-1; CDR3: ASSGQQGGDEQF
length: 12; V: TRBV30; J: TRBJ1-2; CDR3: AWSVSAGSYGYT
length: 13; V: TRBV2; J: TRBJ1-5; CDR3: ASSEEGDIGQPQH
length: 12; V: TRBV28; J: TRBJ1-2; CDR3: ASSFRPGSYGYT
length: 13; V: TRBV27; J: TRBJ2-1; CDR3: ASSLRVGALYEQF
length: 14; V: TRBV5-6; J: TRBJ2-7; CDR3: ASSGPEGRGYDEQY
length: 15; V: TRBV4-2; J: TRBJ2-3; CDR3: ASSQGRGGGSTDTQY